The sequence of this T cell receptor beta chain was determined in a study of blood T cell repertoires in COVID-19. Study-level background: Samples came from the United States, Italy and Spain, spanning acute and convalescent COVID-19. Nucleic acid was either cDNA or gDNA, and it came from T cells, B-cell-depleted T cells, or PBMCs.

Per the authors' pipeline: Reference gene primer amplification gave nucleated cell count estimates. TCRdb keeps only in-frame clones here, not all; method: immunoSEQ multiplex PCR. That table gives V, J and clone size, and the DNA gave D and trimming. This table has about 45,000 clones, over 70% appearing once. Germline V lookup: CDR1 MGHDK, CDR2 SYGVNS. The CDR3 contains 14 residues. V lost 7 bases and J lost 4; bases outside the gene matches: 8. The rearrangement joins TRBV25-1 to TRBJ2-3, with 7 bases fitting TRBD2. The sequencing sample was made of peripheral blood. The clonotype originates from a human donor in a cohort sampled during active COVID-19. CDR3 sequence (DNA): TGTGCCAGCACCGGGCGGGAGTCCTCAGATACGCAGTATTTT. Protein product: CASTGRESSDTQYF.